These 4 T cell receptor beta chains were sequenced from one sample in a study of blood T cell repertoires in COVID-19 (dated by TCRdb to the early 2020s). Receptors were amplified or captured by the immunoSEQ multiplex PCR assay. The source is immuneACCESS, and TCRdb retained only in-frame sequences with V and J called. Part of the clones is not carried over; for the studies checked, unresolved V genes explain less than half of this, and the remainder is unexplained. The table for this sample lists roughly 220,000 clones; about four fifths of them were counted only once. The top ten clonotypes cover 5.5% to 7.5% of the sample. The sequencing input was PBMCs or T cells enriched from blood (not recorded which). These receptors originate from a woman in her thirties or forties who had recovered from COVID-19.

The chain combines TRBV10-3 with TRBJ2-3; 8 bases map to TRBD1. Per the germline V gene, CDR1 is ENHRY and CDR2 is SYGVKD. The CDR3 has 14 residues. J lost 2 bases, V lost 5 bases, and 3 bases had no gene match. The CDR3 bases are TGTGCCATCAGTTGGGACAGGACCACAGATACGCAGTATTTT. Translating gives CAISWDRTTDTQYF.

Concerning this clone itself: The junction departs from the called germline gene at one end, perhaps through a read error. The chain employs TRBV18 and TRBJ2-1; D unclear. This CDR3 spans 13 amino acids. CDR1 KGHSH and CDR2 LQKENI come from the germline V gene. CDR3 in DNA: TGTGCCAGCTCACCTTCCTCCGACAATGAGCAGTTCTTC. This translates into CASSPSSDNEQFF.

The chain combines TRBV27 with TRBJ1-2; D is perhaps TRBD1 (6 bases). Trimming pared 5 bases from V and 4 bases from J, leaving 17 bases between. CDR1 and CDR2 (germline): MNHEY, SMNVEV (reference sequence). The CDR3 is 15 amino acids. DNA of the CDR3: TGTGCCAGCAGTCTTAAGATGGACAGCTTCTATGGCTACACCTTC. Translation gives CASSLKMDSFYGYTF.

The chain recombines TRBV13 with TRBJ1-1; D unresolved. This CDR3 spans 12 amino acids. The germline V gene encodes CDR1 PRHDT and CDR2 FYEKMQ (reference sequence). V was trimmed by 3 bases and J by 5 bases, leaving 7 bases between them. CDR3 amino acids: CASSLGRTEAFF. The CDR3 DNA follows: TGTGCCAGCAGCTTGGGCAGAACTGAAGCTTTCTTT.